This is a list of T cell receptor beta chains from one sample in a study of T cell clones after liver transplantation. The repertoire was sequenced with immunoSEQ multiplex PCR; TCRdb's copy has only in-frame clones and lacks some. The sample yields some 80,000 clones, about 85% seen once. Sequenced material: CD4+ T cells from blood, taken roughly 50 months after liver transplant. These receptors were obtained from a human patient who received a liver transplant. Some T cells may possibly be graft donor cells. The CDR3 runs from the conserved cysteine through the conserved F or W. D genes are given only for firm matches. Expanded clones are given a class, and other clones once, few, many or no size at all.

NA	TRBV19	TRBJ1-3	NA	CATRAGNTIYF	TGTGCCACCCGTGCTGGAAACACCATATATTTT
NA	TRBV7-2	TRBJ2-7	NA	CASSLDPSSYEQYF	TGTGCCAGCAGCTTAGACCCGAGCTCCTACGAGCAGTACTTC
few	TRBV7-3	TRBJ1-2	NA	CASSTQGSYTF	TGTGCCAGCAGCACACAGGGTAGCTACACCTTC
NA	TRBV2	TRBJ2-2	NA	CASSEDSRNTGELFF	TGTGCCAGCAGTGAGGATAGCAGAAACACCGGGGAGCTGTTTTTT
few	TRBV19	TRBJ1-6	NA	CASSGNRDVSYNSPLHF	TGTGCCAGTAGTGGGAACAGGGACGTATCCTATAATTCACCCCTCCACTTT
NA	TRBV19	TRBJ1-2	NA	CASSNPRQVRNYGYTF	TGTGCCAGTAGTAACCCCCGACAGGTCAGAAACTATGGCTACACCTTC
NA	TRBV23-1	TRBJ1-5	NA	CALSCRTLIGQPQHF	TGCGCCCTAAGCTGTCGGACATTGATAGGTCAGCCCCAGCATTTT
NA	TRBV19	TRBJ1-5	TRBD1	CASRRTGGDQPQHF	TGTGCCAGTAGAAGGACAGGGGGTGATCAGCCCCAGCATTTT
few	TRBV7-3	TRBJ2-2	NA	CASSNKDGSGELFF	TGTGCCAGCAGCAACAAGGATGGCTCCGGGGAGCTGTTTTTT
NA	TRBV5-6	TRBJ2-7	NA	CASSLEISPYEQYF	TGTGCCAGCAGCTTGGAAATATCCCCCTACGAGCAGTACTTC
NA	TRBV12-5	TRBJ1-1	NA	CASGPGRAEAFF	TGTGCTAGTGGTCCCGGACGCGCTGAAGCTTTCTTT
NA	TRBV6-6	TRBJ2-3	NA	CASSYSRASDTQYF	TGTGCCAGCAGTTACTCGCGAGCTTCTGATACGCAGTATTTT
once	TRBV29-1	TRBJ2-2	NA	CSARVSNTGELFF	TGCAGCGCTAGGGTCTCGAACACCGGGGAGCTGTTTTTT
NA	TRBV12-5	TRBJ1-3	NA	CASVRGSSGNTIYF	TGTGCTAGTGTAAGGGGGAGCTCTGGAAACACCATATATTTT
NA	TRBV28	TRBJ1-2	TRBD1	CASNPLGGQRSYGYTF	TGTGCCAGCAACCCCCTGGGGGGACAGAGAAGCTATGGCTACACCTTC
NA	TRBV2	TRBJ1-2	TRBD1	CASNTGTGSRSRTF	TGTGCCAGCAATACCGGGACAGGGTCCCGGTCGCGCACCTTC
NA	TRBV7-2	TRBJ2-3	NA	CASSASADTQYF	TGTGCCAGCAGCGCAAGCGCAGATACGCAGTATTTT
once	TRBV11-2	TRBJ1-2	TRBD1	CASSLNGQGVGYTF	TGTGCCAGCAGCTTAAACGGACAGGGCGTAGGCTACACCTTC
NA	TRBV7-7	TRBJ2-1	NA	CASSLAGAYNEQFF	TGTGCCAGCAGCTTAGCCGGGGCCTACAATGAGCAGTTCTTC
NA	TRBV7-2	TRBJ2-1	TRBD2	CASAGGAGGLPFF	TGTGCCAGCGCAGGGGGAGCGGGGGGGCTGCCGTTCTTC
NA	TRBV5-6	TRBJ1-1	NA	CASSPGATEAFF	TGTGCCAGCAGCCCCGGCGCGACTGAAGCTTTCTTT
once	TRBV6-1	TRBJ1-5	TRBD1	CASSVGGASNQPQHF	TGTGCCAGCAGTGTAGGGGGCGCGAGCAATCAGCCCCAGCATTTT
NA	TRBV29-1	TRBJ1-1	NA	CSASGGGDTEAFF	TGCAGCGCTTCAGGCGGGGGGGACACTGAAGCTTTCTTT
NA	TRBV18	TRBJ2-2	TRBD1	CASSRGTGEELFF	TGTGCCAGCTCACGTGGGACAGGGGAGGAGCTGTTTTTT
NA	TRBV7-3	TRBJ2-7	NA	CASSLGQGRAYEQYF	TGTGCCAGCAGCTTAGGGCAGGGACGTGCCTACGAGCAGTACTTC
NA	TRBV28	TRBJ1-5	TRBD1	CASSLRRDRGRNQPQHF	TGTGCCAGCAGTCTTCGCAGGGACAGGGGGAGAAATCAGCCCCAGCATTTT
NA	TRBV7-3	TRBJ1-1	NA	CASSLTSGSNTEAFF	TGTGCCAGCAGCTTAACCTCCGGGTCGAACACTGAAGCTTTCTTT
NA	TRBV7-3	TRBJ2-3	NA	CASSNAKGELQYF	TGTGCCAGCAGCAATGCGAAGGGAGAGTTGCAGTATTTT
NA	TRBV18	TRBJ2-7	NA	CASSPAQYEQYF	TGTGCCAGCTCACCCGCCCAATACGAGCAGTACTTC
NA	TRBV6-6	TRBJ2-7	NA	CASSTSYEQYF	TGTGCCAGCAGTACATCCTACGAGCAGTACTTC
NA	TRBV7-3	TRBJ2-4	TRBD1	CASSPQGVQAKNIQYF	TGTGCCAGCAGCCCACAGGGGGTTCAAGCCAAAAACATTCAGTACTTC
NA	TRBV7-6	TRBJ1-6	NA	CASSTPPSSLHF	TGTGCCAGCAGCACTCCCCCTTCCTCCCTCCACTTT
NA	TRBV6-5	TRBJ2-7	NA	CASSTEEWAYEQYF	TGTGCCAGCAGTACCGAGGAGTGGGCCTACGAGCAGTACTTC
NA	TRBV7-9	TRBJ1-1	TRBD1	CASSKAGGNTEAFF	TGTGCCAGCAGCAAGGCAGGGGGCAACACTGAAGCTTTCTTT
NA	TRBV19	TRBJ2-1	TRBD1	CASSMKVRTGRNEQFF	TGTGCCAGTAGTATGAAGGTGAGGACAGGGAGGAATGAGCAGTTCTTC
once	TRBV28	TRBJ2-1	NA	CASSSWLIGQRSYNEQFF	TGTGCCAGCAGTTCCTGGTTAATAGGACAGCGGTCCTACAATGAGCAGTTCTTC
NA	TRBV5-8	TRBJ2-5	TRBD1	CASSPLQGQGVTQYF	TGTGCCAGCAGCCCGCTCCAAGGACAGGGAGTGACCCAGTACTTC
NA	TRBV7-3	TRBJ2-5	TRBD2	CASSLSGSGGLETQYF	TGTGCCAGCAGCTTAAGTGGTAGCGGGGGTTTGGAGACCCAGTACTTC
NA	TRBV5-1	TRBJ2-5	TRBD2	CASSLLGGGYQETQYF	TGCGCCAGCAGCTTGTTGGGCGGGGGGTACCAAGAGACCCAGTACTTC
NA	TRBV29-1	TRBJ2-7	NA	CSVSGDSVYEQYF	TGCAGCGTGAGCGGGGACAGCGTCTACGAGCAGTACTTC
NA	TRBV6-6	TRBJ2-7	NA	CASSYSDSYEQYF	TGTGCCAGCAGTTACTCGGACAGCTACGAGCAGTACTTC